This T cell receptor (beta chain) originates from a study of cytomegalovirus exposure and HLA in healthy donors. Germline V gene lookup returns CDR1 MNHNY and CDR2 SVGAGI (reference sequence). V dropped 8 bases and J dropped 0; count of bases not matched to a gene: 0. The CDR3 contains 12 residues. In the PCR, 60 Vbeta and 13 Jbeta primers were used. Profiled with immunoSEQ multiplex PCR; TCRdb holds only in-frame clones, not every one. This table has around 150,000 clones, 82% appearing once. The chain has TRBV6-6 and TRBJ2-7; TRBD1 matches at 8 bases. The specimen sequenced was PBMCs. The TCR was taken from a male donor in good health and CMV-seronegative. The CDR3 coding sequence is TGTGCCAGCGACAGGGGCTCCTACGAGCAGTACTTC. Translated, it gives CASDRGSYEQYF.